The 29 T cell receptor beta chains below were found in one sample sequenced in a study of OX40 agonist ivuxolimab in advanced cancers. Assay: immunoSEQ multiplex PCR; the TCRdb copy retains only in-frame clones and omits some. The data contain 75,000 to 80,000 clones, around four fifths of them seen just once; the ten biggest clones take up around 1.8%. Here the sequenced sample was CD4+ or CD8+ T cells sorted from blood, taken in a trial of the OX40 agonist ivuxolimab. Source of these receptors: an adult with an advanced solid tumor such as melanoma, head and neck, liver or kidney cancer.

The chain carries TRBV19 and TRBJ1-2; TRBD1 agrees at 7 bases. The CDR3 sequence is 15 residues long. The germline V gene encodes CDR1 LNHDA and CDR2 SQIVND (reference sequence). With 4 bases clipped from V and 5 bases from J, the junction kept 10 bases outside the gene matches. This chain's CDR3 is CASSTRDSMMYGYTF. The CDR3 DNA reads TGTGCCAGTAGTACCCGGGACAGTATGATGTATGGCTACACCTTC.

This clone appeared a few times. Here the CDR3 DNA reads TGTGCCAGCAGCTGGGAGTTCGGTCGGAGGACTGAAGCTTTCTTT. This gives the protein CASSWEFGRRTEAFF. The chain has TRBV7-2 and TRBJ1-1; D is undetermined. This CDR3 spans 15 amino acids. CDR1 is SGHTA, CDR2 FQGNSA, per germline. The ends were cut back, 4 bases at V and 5 bases at J, with 17 bases in the middle.

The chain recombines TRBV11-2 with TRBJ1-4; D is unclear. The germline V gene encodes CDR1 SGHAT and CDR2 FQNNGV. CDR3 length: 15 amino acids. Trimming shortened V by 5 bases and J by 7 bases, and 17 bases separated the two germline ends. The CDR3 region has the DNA TGTGCCAGCAGCCCCGAGCGCGTAATTGGTGAAAAACTGTTTTTT. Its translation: CASSPERVIGEKLFF. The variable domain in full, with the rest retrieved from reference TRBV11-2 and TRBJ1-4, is EAGVAQSPRYKIIEKRQSVAFWCNPISGHATLYWYQQILGQGPKLLIQFQNNGVVDDSQLPKDRFSAERLKGVDSTLKIQPAKLEDSAVYLCASSPERVIGEKLFFGSGTQLSVL.

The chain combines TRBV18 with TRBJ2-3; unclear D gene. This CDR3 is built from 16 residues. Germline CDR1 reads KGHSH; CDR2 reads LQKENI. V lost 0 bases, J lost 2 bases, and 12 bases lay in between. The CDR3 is CASSPPVGTNTDTQYF. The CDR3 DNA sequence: TGTGCCAGCTCACCACCGGTTGGCACAAACACAGATACGCAGTATTTT.

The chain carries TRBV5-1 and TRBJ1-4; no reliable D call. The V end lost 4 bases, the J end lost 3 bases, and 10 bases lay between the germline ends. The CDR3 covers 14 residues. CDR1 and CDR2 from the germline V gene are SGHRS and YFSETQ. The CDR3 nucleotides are TGCGCCAGCAGCCCGGACTCAGCTAATGAAAAACTGTTTTTT. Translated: CASSPDSANEKLFF.

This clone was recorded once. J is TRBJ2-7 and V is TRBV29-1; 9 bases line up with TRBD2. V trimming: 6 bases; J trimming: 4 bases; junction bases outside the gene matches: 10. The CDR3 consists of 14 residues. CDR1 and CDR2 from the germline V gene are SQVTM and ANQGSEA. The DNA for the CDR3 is TGCAGCGTGAAGGGACTAGCAGAGGGTTACGAGCAGTACTTC. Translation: CSVKGLAEGYEQYF.

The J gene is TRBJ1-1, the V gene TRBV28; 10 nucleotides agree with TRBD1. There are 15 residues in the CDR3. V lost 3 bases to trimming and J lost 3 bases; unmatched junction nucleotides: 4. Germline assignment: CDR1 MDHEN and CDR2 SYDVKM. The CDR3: CASSLVGQGDTEAFF. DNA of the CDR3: TGTGCCAGCAGTTTGGTTGGACAGGGGGACACTGAAGCTTTCTTT.

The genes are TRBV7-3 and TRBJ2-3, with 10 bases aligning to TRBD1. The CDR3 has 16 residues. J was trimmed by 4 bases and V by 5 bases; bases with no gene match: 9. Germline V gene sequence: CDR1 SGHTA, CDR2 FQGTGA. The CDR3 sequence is CASSAPDRGGSDTQYF. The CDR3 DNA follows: TGTGCCAGCAGCGCACCGGACAGGGGGGGCTCAGATACGCAGTATTTT.

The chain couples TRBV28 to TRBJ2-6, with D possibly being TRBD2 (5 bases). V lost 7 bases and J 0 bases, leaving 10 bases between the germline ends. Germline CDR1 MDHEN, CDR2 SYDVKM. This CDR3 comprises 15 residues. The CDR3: CASTGGHSGANVLTF. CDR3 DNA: TGTGCCAGCACAGGAGGTCACTCTGGGGCCAACGTCCTGACTTTC.

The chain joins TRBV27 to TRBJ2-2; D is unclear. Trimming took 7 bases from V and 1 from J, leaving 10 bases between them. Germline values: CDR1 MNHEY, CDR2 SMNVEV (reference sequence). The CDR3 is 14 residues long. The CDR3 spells CASTLRRNTGELFF. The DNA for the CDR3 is TGTGCCAGCACCCTGAGGAGGAACACCGGGGAGCTGTTTTTT.

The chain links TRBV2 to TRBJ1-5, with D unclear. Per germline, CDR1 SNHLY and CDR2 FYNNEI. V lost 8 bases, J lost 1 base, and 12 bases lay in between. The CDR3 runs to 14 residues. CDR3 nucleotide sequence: TGTGCCAGCTCTAGGATTGGAAGCAATCAGCCCCAGCATTTT. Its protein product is CASSRIGSNQPQHF.

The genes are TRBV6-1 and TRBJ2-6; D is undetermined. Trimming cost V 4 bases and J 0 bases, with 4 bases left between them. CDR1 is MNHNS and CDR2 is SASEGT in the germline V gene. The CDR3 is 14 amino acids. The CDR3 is CASSVYSGANVLTF. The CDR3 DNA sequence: TGTGCCAGCAGTGTTTACTCTGGGGCCAACGTCCTGACTTTC.

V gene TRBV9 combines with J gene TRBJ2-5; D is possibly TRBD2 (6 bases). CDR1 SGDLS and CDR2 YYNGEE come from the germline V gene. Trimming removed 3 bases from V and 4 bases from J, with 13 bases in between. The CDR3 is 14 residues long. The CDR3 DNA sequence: TGTGCCAGCAGCGCCCCCGCGGGAACAGAGACCCAGTACTTC. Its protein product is CASSAPAGTETQYF.

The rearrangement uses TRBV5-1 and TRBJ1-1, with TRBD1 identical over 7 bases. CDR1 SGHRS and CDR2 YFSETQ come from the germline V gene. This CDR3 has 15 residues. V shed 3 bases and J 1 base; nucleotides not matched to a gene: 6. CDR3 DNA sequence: TGCGCCAGCAGCTCGGTGACAGGGAAGAACACTGAAGCTTTCTTT. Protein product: CASSSVTGKNTEAFF.

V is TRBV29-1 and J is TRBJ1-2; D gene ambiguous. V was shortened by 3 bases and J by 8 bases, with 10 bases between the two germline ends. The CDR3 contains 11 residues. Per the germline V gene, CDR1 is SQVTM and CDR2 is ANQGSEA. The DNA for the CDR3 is TGCAGCGTTGAGGTCGGGGAGGGCTACACCTTC. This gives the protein CSVEVGEGYTF.

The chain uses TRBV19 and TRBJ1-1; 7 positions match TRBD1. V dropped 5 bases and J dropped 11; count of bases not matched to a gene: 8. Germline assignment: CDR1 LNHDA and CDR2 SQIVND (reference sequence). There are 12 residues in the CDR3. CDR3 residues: CASSSRGRRAFF. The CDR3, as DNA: TGTGCCAGTAGTTCAAGGGGGCGCCGGGCTTTCTTT.

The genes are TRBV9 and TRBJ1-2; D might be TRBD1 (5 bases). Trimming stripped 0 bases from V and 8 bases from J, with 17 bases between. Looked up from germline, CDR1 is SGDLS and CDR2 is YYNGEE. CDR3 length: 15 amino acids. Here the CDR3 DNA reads TGTGCCAGCAGCGTAGACTGGTCAGGGATTAGCGGCTACACCTTC. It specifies CASSVDWSGISGYTF.

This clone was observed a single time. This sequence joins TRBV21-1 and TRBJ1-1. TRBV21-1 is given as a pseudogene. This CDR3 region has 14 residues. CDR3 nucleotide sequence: TGTGCCAGCAGCAAAGTGGGAGGGAACACTGAAGCTTTCTTT. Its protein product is CASSKVGGNTEAFF.

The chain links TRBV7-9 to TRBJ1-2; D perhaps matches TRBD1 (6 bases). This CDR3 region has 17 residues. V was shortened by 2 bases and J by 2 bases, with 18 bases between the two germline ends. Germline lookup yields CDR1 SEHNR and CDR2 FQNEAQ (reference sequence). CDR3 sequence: CASSLRGGRTSNYGYTF. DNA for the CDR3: TGTGCCAGCAGCTTAAGAGGGGGGAGGACGTCGAACTATGGCTACACCTTC.

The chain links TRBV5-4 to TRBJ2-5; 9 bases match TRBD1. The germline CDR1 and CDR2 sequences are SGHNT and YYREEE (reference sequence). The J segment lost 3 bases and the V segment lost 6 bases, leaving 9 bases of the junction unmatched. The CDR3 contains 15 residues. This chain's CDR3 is CASTDRDRVKETQYF. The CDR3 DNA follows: TGTGCCAGCACCGACCGGGACAGGGTAAAAGAGACCCAGTACTTC.

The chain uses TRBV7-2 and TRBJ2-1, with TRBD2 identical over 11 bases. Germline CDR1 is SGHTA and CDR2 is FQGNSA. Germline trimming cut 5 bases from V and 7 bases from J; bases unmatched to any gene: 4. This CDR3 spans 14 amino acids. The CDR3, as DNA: TGTGCCAGCAGCGACCGGACTAGCGGGAATGAGCAGTTCTTC. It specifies CASSDRTSGNEQFF.

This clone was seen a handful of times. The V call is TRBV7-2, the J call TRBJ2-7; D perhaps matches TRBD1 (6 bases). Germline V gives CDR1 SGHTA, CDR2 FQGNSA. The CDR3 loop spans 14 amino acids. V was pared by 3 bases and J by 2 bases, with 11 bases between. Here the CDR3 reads CASSLTGAPYEQYF. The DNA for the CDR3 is TGTGCCAGCAGCTTGACAGGCGCTCCCTACGAGCAGTACTTC.

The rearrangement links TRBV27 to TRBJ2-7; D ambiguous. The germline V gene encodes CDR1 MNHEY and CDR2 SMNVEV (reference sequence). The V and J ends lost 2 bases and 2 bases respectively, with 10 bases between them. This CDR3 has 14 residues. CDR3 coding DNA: TGTGCCAGCAGTTTAAAAGGCACAGCCTACGAGCAGTACTTC. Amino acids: CASSLKGTAYEQYF.

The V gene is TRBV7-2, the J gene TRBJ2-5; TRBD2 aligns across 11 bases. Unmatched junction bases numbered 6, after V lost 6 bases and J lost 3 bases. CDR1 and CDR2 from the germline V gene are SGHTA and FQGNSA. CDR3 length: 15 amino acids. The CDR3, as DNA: TGTGCCAGCAGAACGGGTAGCGGGGGGGAAGAGACCCAGTACTTC. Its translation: CASRTGSGGEETQYF.

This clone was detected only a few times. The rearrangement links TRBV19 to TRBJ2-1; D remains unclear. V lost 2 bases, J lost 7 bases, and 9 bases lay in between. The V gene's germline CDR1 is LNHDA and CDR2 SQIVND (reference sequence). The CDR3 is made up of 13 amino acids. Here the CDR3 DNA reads TGTGCCAGTAGTATATACGAAAGGAATGAGCAGTTCTTC. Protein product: CASSIYERNEQFF.

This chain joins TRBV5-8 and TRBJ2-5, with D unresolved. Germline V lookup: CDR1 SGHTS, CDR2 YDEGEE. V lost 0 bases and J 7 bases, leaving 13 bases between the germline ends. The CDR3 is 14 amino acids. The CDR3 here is CASSLESNSATQYF. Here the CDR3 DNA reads TGTGCCAGCAGCTTGGAATCCAATTCCGCGACCCAGTACTTC. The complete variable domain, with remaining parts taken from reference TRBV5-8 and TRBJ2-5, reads EAGVTQSPTHLIKTRGQQATLRCSPISGHTSVYWYQQALGLGLQFLLWYDEGEERNRGNFPPRFSGRQFPNYSSELNVNALELEDSALYLCASSLESNSATQYFGPGTRLLVL.

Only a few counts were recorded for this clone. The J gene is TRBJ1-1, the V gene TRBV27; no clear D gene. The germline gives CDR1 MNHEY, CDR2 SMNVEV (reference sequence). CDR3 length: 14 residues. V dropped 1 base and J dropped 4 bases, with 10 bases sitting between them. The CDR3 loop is CASSLWGEGTEAFF. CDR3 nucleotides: TGTGCCAGCAGTTTATGGGGAGAGGGCACTGAAGCTTTCTTT.

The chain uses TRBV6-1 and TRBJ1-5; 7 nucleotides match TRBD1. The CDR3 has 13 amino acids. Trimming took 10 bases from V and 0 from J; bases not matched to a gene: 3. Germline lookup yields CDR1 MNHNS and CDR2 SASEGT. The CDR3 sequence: CATGGVSNQPQHF. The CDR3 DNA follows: TGTGCCACAGGGGGGGTTAGCAATCAGCCCCAGCATTTT.

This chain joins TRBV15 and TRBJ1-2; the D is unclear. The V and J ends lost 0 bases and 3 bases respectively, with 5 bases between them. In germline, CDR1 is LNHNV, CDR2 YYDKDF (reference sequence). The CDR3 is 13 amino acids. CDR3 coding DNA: TGTGCCACCAGCAGAGAGAGCCACTATGGCTACACCTTC. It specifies CATSRESHYGYTF.